The rows below give T cell receptor beta chains drawn from one sample of a study of T cells and Merkel cell carcinoma outcomes. Generated by immunoSEQ multiplex PCR, the TCRdb table keeps only in-frame clones and is missing some. The sample yields about 19,000 clones, approximately 80% seen once. Input material: tumor tissue from Merkel cell carcinoma. Receptor source: a human donor with Merkel cell carcinoma. Each CDR3 is given with its conserved first and last residue. The D gene is left open where the match is weak. Some rows have no size entry. The others give once, few or many, or a class for an expanded clone.

j_call clone_size v_call d_call cdr3_nt cdr3_aa
TRBJ1-2 NA TRBV7-8 NA TGTGCCAGCAGCTTAGGCCTAGGGGGCTACACCTTC CASSLGLGGYTF
TRBJ2-5 NA TRBV11-3 TRBD1 TGTGCCAGCAGCGGCGGGACAGGGCCTAGCGCCGGCGACCAAGAGACCCAGTACTTC CASSGGTGPSAGDQETQYF
TRBJ1-2 NA TRBV25-1 NA TGTGCCAGCAGTGAATTTGGGGGTGCCTATGGCTACACCTTC CASSEFGGAYGYTF
TRBJ2-7 NA TRBV29-1 NA TGCAGCGTTGTGGGGGCAATACAGGGAAAGAGGGACGAGCAGTACTTC CSVVGAIQGKRDEQYF
TRBJ2-5 NA TRBV19 NA TGTGCCAGCGCCAGGTTAGAAGGGGAGACCCAGTACTTC CASARLEGETQYF
TRBJ2-7 NA TRBV29-1 NA TGCAGCGTGGTCAGGGTTCACGAGCAGTACTTC CSVVRVHEQYF
TRBJ2-2 NA TRBV5-4 NA TGTGCCAGCAGCAGGACCGGCGGGGAGCTGTTTTTT CASSRTGGELFF
TRBJ2-1 NA TRBV18 NA TGTGCCAGCTCACCCTACGCACCTACCTCCTACAATGAGCAGTTCTTC CASSPYAPTSYNEQFF
TRBJ1-2 NA TRBV14 NA TGTGCCAGCAGCCAAGATCCCCGGGTTAACTATGGCTACACCTTC CASSQDPRVNYGYTF
TRBJ1-5 NA TRBV19 NA TGTGCCAGTAGTTCCCAAACCGCCCAGCCCCAGCATTTT CASSSQTAQPQHF
TRBJ2-1 NA TRBV25-1 NA TGTGCCAGCAGTGAACTCCCAGAATACAATGAGCAGTTCTTC CASSELPEYNEQFF
TRBJ1-1 NA TRBV7-9 NA TGTGCCAGCAGCTTAGTCGAAAGTACTGAAGCTTTCTTT CASSLVESTEAFF
TRBJ1-5 NA TRBV28 NA TGTGCCAGCAGTCCATCCGGGCGGGATAGCAATCAGCCCCAGCATTTT CASSPSGRDSNQPQHF
TRBJ1-5 few TRBV18 TRBD1 TGTGCCAGCTCACCAGGACAGGGAGTACAGCCCCAGCATTTT CASSPGQGVQPQHF
TRBJ2-1 NA TRBV7-9 TRBD2 TGTGCCAGCAGCCCCCCCCTTGTTTGGAGCGGGAGCTCCTACAATGAGCAGTTCTTC CASSPPLVWSGSSYNEQFF
TRBJ2-5 NA TRBV5-1 TRBD2 TGCGCCAGCAGTCGAGCCGTAATAGCGGGAGGGCCGCTCCAAGAGACCCAGTACTTC CASSRAVIAGGPLQETQYF
TRBJ2-7 NA TRBV7-9 TRBD2 TGTGCCAGCAGCTTAGAATATAGGACTAGCGGGGGGTCCTACGAGCAGTACTTC CASSLEYRTSGGSYEQYF
TRBJ1-5 once TRBV6-5 NA TGTGCTAGCGGGAAGAGCAATCAGCCCCAGCATTTT CASGKSNQPQHF
TRBJ1-1 NA TRBV4-2 NA TGTGCCAGCAGCCCCCTTGCCACGGAGAACACTGAAGCTTTCTTT CASSPLATENTEAFF
TRBJ2-7 NA TRBV10-3 NA TGTGCCATCAGTGAGCGCCAGACCTACGAGCAGTACTTC CAISERQTYEQYF
TRBJ2-5 once TRBV5-1 NA TGCGCCAGCAGCTCTGGGGGTTGGAGTTCCCAGTACTTC CASSSGGWSSQYF
TRBJ1-5 NA TRBV9 TRBD1 TGTGCCAGCAGCGTGTCAGGGGGCGCAGATCAGCCCCAGCATTTT CASSVSGGADQPQHF
TRBJ1-6 NA TRBV7-3 NA TGTGCCAGCAGCATCGGGACAAAAGGGTCACCCCTCCACTTT CASSIGTKGSPLHF
TRBJ2-5 NA TRBV19 TRBD2 TGTGCCAGTAGTACTAGCGGGAGAGAGACCCAGTACTTC CASSTSGRETQYF
TRBJ1-3 NA TRBV9 TRBD1 TGTGCCAGCACGTTTACCGGGACAGGGAGATTTGGCACCATATATTTT CASTFTGTGRFGTIYF
TRBJ1-2 NA TRBV6-5 NA TGTGCCAGCAGTTACGCAGGGGATGGCTACACCTTC CASSYAGDGYTF
TRBJ1-3 NA TRBV7-6 TRBD1 TGTGCCAGCAGCTTATTGGCGGGACAGGGAATAACTGGAAACACCATATATTTT CASSLLAGQGITGNTIYF
TRBJ2-7 large TRBV2 NA TGTGCCAGCAGCGTAAATTTGGGCGCTAGGTACGAGCAGTACTTC CASSVNLGARYEQYF
TRBJ2-3 once TRBV18 NA TGTGCCAGCTCAATTCCAGCTAGCACAGATACGCAGTATTTT CASSIPASTDTQYF
TRBJ1-1 NA TRBV5-4 TRBD1 TGTGCCAGCAGCCTGGACAGGGCCGCTGAAGCTTTCTTT CASSLDRAAEAFF
TRBJ1-5 NA TRBV28 NA TGTGCCAGCAGTTTACTTTCAGGGCTCAATCAGCCCCAGCATTTT CASSLLSGLNQPQHF
TRBJ2-2 NA TRBV7-9 TRBD2 TGTGCCAGTTTAGGGACTAGCGGTAACACCGGGGAGCTGTTTTTT CASLGTSGNTGELFF
TRBJ2-7 NA TRBV7-9 TRBD2 TGTGCCAGCAGCTCGCCGGGACTAGACTCAGTGGTGGGCTACGAGCAGTACTTC CASSSPGLDSVVGYEQYF
TRBJ1-5 NA TRBV11-2 TRBD1 TGTGCCAGCAGCCTTGACAGGGGAGGGCAGCCCCAGCATTTT CASSLDRGGQPQHF
TRBJ2-7 NA TRBV10-2 TRBD2 TGCGCCAGCAGTGTTGCTCTAGCGGGGACCTACGAGCAGTACTTC CASSVALAGTYEQYF
TRBJ2-5 NA TRBV25-1 NA TGTGCCAGCAGTGAAGTAGGGAACAGGGTGGGAGAGACCCAGTACTTC CASSEVGNRVGETQYF